The clone carrying this TCR beta chain was observed a handful of times. Each CDR3 protein is one row after TCRdb ran MiXCR on the 5' RACE reads. The data show some 52,000 distinct CDR3 sequences, about 6.3% seen once. This sample is drawn from a study of T cells after yellow fever vaccination. CDR3 length: 18 amino acids. Germline V gene data show CDR1 as MGHRA and CDR2 as YSYEKL. The V end was cut by 1 base, the J end by 0 bases, with 16 bases between. Whole-study results and caveats: The study noted that FACS-sorted repertoires could contain abundant clonotypes contaminating from the bulk population.

This TCR derives from a man younger than 30 who received the YFV17D yellow fever vaccine. This sequence joins TRBV4-1 and TRBJ2-1; D may be TRBD2 (7 bases). The sequencing here drew on CD8+ T cells not binding an NS4B(214-222) dextramer, sorted from PBMCs, taken about 49 days after the first yellow fever vaccination. The CDR3 DNA is TGCGCCAGCAGCCAAGGGGGGCTAGCGGAGAGCTCCTACAATGAGCAGTTCTTC. Protein: CASSQGGLAESSYNEQFF.